This T cell receptor beta chain originates from a study of blood T cell repertoires in COVID-19. Measured with immunoSEQ multiplex PCR; TCRdb has only the in-frame clones, and not every one. The sample yields about 66,000 clones, approximately 86% seen once. The junction had 15 bases not matched to a gene; V was cut back by 4 bases and J by 4 bases. From germline, CDR1 is SNHLY and CDR2 FYNNEI. This CDR3 comprises 19 residues. The chain combines TRBV2 with TRBJ2-1; 11 positions match TRBD2. The sequenced material came from peripheral blood. The clonotype originates from a man in his fifties with active COVID-19. The CDR3 nucleotides read TGTGCCAGCAGTGCCCCGCTGACTAGCGGGGCTTCGCCTTACAATGAGCAGTTCTTC. This sequence encodes CASSAPLTSGASPYNEQFF.